This T cell receptor (beta chain) derives from a study of persistence of HIV-infected CD4 T cells. The ends lost 5 bases at V and 6 bases at J; junction bases unmatched: 7. This CDR3 comprises 14 residues. Germline assignment: CDR1 LNHDA and CDR2 SQIVND (reference sequence). Nonspecific anti-CD3/anti-CD28 bead stimulation represents the broad CD4+ T cell repertoire. Sorting of responding CD4+ T cells relied on upregulated CD40 ligand together with CD69. For at least 4 years, plasma HIV-1 RNA was undetectable (<50 copies/mL). Donors had CD4+ T cell counts above 400 cells/uL and were CMV-seropositive. Sequencing used immunoSEQ version 4 in survey mode. Genomic DNA was diluted to roughly 9.4 ng/uL, up to 1 ug per sample. This table comes from immunoSEQ multiplex PCR, and its TCRdb copy is limited to in-frame clones, with some not included. This table holds roughly 41,000 clones, roughly 90% found once.

As concerns this clone: The antigen is not known.

This receptor was identified in an adult man with HIV who was CMV-seropositive. Sequencing used CD4+ T cells sorted from PBMCs after roughly 17-hour stimulation, obtained from a patient who received antiretroviral therapy. V gene TRBV19 combines with J gene TRBJ2-7; TRBD1 matches at 10 bases. CDR3 sequence (DNA): TGTGCCAGTAGTGCACGGGACAGGGGAACCGAGCAGTACTTC. It is translated as CASSARDRGTEQYF.